The subject of this entry is one T cell receptor (beta chain). What it recognizes is unknown. This sample was included in a study of T cells expressing NK-cell markers. About the research overall: The study sequenced eight donors, seven HCMV-seropositive and one seronegative. Findings and limits, study-wide: The contribution of dominant NKG2C+ clonotypes to CD8+ T cells in several donors was roughly 1.0-7.0%. Several donors' CD3+CD56-NKG2C+ cells were dominated by the same clonotypes.

Making the TCR beta cDNA relied on 5'RACE template switching with UMIs. TCRdb re-called the 5' RACE reads and gives one entry per CDR3 protein, without DNA. This sample carries fewer than 400,000 distinct CDR3 sequences, with about 10% going to the ten biggest clones. The source of this sequence is a woman aged 50 to 65 in good health. What was sequenced was blood T cells: a sorted CD56 or NKG2C T cell subset, CD4+ or CD8+ T cells, or bulk PBMC T cells (not recorded which).

The CDR3 protein is CAISRLSGRTDTQYF. The V gene is TRBV10-3, the J gene TRBJ2-3; TCRdb designates TRBD2, a call that cannot be tested without DNA. Germline CDR1 is ENHRY and CDR2 is SYGVKD. The CDR3 sequence is 15 residues long.